This T cell receptor beta chain was documented in a study of shared clonotypes between healthy human individuals (TCRdb year 2020). Concerning the study at large: The cohort included a few men and a couple of women between 18 and 49 years of age. Per donor, leukapheresis produced somewhere between about 0.8 and 9.5 billion PBMCs. To increase sequencing depth and limit assay-specific biases, TCR repertoire library preparation and sequencing were carried out by different laboratories using diverse techniques. To estimate repertoire size and how much clonotypes are shared between individuals, the study performed deep sequencing of blood TCR repertoires from 4 to 6 healthy adults. For each donor, CD4 naive and CD4 memory were each given three plates, CD8 naive was given two plates, and CD8 memory was given one plate. What the research found in general, with its limitations: Sampling was restricted to blood, and TCR repertoires in tissues likely differ from the TCR repertoires found in blood. Larger estimated clonotype richness was generally found for naive subsets than for memory subsets. Sharing across a handful of donors was observed for 4.5% to 6.5% of naive CD4, about 4% of naive CD8, roughly 2.4% of memory CD4, and approximately 0.41% of memory CD8 clonotypes. Pairwise subsampling indicated that sequencing depth was expected to affect the degree of clonotype sharing among donors. Higher generation probabilities were observed for clonotypes shared by all four sorted-subset donors than for non-shared clonotypes. Rarefaction of sorted-subset datasets indicated incomplete sequencing despite the large sequencing depth. The small number of donors limited the genetic and exposure-history diversity represented.

TCR CDR3 regions were amplified from genomic DNA by multiplex PCR using the deep immunoSEQ assay. Extracted genomic DNA from each cell subset was distributed evenly across all wells of several immunoSEQ 96-well plates, and each plate was treated as a replicate. For sorted subsets, 150 to 200 ng genomic DNA, equal to 30,000 or so T cell genomes, was loaded into each replicate PCR. The purified libraries were quantified using a Qubit 3.0 fluorometer, sized with a Bioanalyzer 2100, and then quantified again using the KAPA Library Quantification kit. Every immunoSEQ 96-well plate was sequenced on a separate single-read 150-cycle Illumina NextSeq 550 flow cell. The original pipeline was this. Because the immunoSEQ output included only junctional sequences and no quality scores, the filtering could not be the same as the filtering used for full-length reads. To assign V/J genes and CDR3, sequences were annotated against IMGT germline references using PyIR, a Python wrapper for IgBLAST v1.9. Reads were filtered out if the reads had weak V/J assignments (E-value above 1e-6), no CDR3, stop codons, out-of-frame junctions, or ambiguous translated residues. A V3J clonotype was defined by an identical inferred V gene, J gene, and CDR3 amino acid sequence. The percentage overlap between two repertoires was calculated by dividing the number of shared unique clonotypes by the size of the smaller repertoire. RTK rarefaction, the Chao1 estimator, and Recon v2.1 estimates of unobserved clonotypes were used to assess repertoire richness. Generation probabilities were computed with OLGA for all TCRbeta clonotypes obtained by the gDNA method from a few donors. TCRdb re-hosts the immuneACCESS table, in-frame sequences only. Its copies lack some clones; in the studies checked, an unresolved V gene accounts for under half of them, and the cause for the rest is not known. For V, J and clone size, that table is used; D and trimming come from the DNA. This sample is represented by 2 million to 3 million clones; just over 90% of them were singletons. The biggest ten clones account for around 0.14% of the sample.

The germline V gene gives CDR1 as SGHRS and CDR2 as YFSETQ. Measured from the cysteine to the phenylalanine, the CDR3 is 15 residues long. Kept here is only the CDR3 DNA, which spans 45 bases and is read in frame from base 1. Healthy HIV-negative adults with no recently reported acute infections or vaccinations were included as donors. Every donor was a Caucasian adult living in Nashville, Tennessee, USA. CD4+ T cells were enriched by magnetic negative selection; naive cells were then positively selected on CD45RA, and the negative fraction formed the memory subset. Blood was obtained by leukapheresis, after which PBMCs were separated by Ficoll-Histopaque density gradient centrifugation and cryopreserved in liquid nitrogen vapor phase. Analytical flow cytometry was used to check the purity and quantity of each magnetically sorted T cell population. Genomic DNA was isolated from each sorted fraction and quantified by UV absorbance on a Nanodrop 2000c.

Remarks on this clone: Its antigen has not been determined. One end of the junction is discordant with germline, which a read error may explain. This same CDR3 is encoded by further DNA sequences in the sample.

The source is a man younger than 30 in good health. Recombination joined TRBV5-1 with TRBJ2-7, with 11 bases in between that match TRBD2. The material sequenced was naive CD4+ T cells sorted from blood. Per the publication, the cell subset or site label means: CD45RA+ positively selected. The DNA sequence follows: TGCGCTAGCAACGTAGCGGGAGGGACCCCGGACGAGCAGTACTTC. This yields the protein CASNVAGGTPDEQYF. Reference TRBV5-1 and TRBJ2-7 proteins supply the regions before and after the CDR3; the full variable domain is: KAGVTQTPRYLIKTRGQQVTLSCSPISGHRSVSWYQQTPGQGLQFLFEYFSETQRNKGNFPGRFSGRQFSNSRSEMNVSTLELGDSALYLCASNVAGGTPDEQYFGPGTRLTVT.